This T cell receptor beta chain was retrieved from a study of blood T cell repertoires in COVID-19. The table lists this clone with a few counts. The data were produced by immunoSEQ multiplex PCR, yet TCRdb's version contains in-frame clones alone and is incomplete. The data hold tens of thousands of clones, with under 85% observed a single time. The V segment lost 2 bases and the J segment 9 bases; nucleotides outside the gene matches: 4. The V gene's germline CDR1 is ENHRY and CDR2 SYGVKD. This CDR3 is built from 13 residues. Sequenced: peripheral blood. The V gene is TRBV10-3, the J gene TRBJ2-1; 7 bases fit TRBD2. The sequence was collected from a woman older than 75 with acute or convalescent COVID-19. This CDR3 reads CAISEQTSAEQFF. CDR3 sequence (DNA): TGTGCCATCAGTGAGCAAACTAGCGCTGAGCAGTTCTTC.